This entry lists 20 T cell receptor beta chains sequenced from one sample in a study of blood T cell repertoires in COVID-19 (dated by TCRdb to 2020 to 2021). Library creation used the immunoSEQ multiplex PCR assay. Imported from immuneACCESS, the table was reduced by TCRdb to in-frame sequences with V and J called. These copies leave out some clones; in studies compared against another copy, an unresolved V gene accounts for under half, and the cause of the remainder is not known. For this sample the table gives approximately 82,000 clones, of which about 89% were detected only once. Approximately 1% of the sample belongs to the ten largest clones. The sample comprised PBMCs or T cells enriched from blood (not recorded which). All receptors derive from a woman aged 45-65 years with acute COVID-19.

The chain combines TRBV10-3 with TRBJ2-2; 9 nucleotides line up with TRBD2. The CDR3 covers 17 residues. Germline CDR1 reads ENHRY; CDR2 reads SYGVKD. Trimming at V came to 0 bases and at J to 3 bases, leaving 5 bases not matched to a gene. The CDR3 spells CAISESRLAGYTGELFF. As DNA, the CDR3 is TGTGCCATCAGTGAGTCGAGGCTAGCGGGGTACACCGGGGAGCTGTTTTTT.

This chain uses TRBV7-6 with TRBJ2-1; 13 positions agree with TRBD2. Losses at the gene ends were 3 bases for V and 9 bases for J; bases not matched to a gene: 2. Germline lookup yields CDR1 SGHVS and CDR2 FNYEAQ. The CDR3 has 14 residues. CDR3 sequence reads: CASSLRTSGSEQFF. DNA of the CDR3: TGTGCCAGCAGCTTGAGGACTAGCGGGAGTGAGCAGTTCTTC.

The chain employs TRBV2 and TRBJ1-1; D might be TRBD1 (5 bases). V was clipped by 6 bases and J by 1 base, with 12 bases between them. CDR3 length equals 14 residues. The V gene's germline CDR1 is SNHLY and CDR2 FYNNEI. In nucleotides, the CDR3 is TGTGCCAGCAGCGAGGACGGGGGGAACACTGAAGCTTTCTTT. It yields the protein CASSEDGGNTEAFF.

The chain carries TRBV19 and TRBJ2-1, with TRBD2 identical over 13 bases. CDR3 length: 17 amino acids. Germline V gene sequence: CDR1 LNHDA, CDR2 SQIVND (reference sequence). Unmatched junction bases numbered 13, after V lost 6 bases and J lost 8 bases. CDR3 sequence: CASSPTSGRIRGDEQFF. The CDR3 region has the DNA TGTGCCAGTAGCCCGACTAGCGGGAGGATCAGGGGGGATGAGCAGTTCTTC.

This chain links TRBV10-1 with TRBJ1-3; D call uncertain. The ends were cut back, 0 bases at V and 1 base at J, with 10 bases in the middle. Germline values: CDR1 WNHNN, CDR2 SYGVQD (reference sequence). This CDR3 spans 16 amino acids. CDR3 DNA: TGCGCCAGCAGTGAGTCGACTCCATCTTCTGGAAACACCATATATTTT. Translating it yields CASSESTPSSGNTIYF.

The chain uses TRBV4-3 and TRBJ2-1; 10 nucleotides match TRBD2. J gave up 8 bases and V 2 bases, and 18 bases lay outside the gene matches. The CDR3 has 19 amino acids. Germline loops: CDR1 LGHNA, CDR2 YSLEER. Here the CDR3 reads CASSQHPTLLAGDGDEQFF. The CDR3 DNA reads as TGCGCCAGCAGCCAACATCCGACCCTCCTAGCGGGAGATGGCGATGAGCAGTTCTTC.

CDR3 sequence reads: CASSQAAASGNQPQHF. The CDR3 DNA reads as TGTGCCAGCAGCCAAGCTGCAGCCTCGGGGAATCAGCCCCAGCATTTT. This rearrangement joins TRBV4-2 to TRBJ1-5; D remains unclear. V gave up 1 base and J gave up 4 bases, with 14 bases separating them. CDR3 length: 16 amino acids. Germline V CDR1 and CDR2: LGHNA, YNFKEQ.

The chain uses TRBV5-4 and TRBJ2-6, with a weak D call TRBD2 (6 bases). CDR1 and CDR2 from the germline V gene are SGHNT and YYREEE (reference sequence). V lost 4 bases to trimming and J lost 6 bases, with 23 bases between them. The CDR3 extends over 18 amino acids. The CDR3 here is CASSLGGAILILANVLTF. The CDR3 DNA reads as TGTGCCAGCAGCCTGGGGGGAGCGATTTTAATTTTGGCCAACGTCCTGACTTTC. Looking up the rest from reference TRBV5-4 and TRBJ2-6 gives the full variable domain: ETGVTQSPTHLIKTRGQQVTLRCSSQSGHNTVSWYQQALGQGPQFIFQYYREEENGRGNFPPRFSGLQFPNYSSELNVNALELDDSALYLCASSLGGAILILANVLTFGAGSRLTVL.

The V gene is TRBV19, the J gene TRBJ1-1; the match to TRBD1 covers 9 bases. The V segment lost 4 bases and the J segment 5 bases; nucleotides outside the gene matches: 5. CDR3 length: 14 residues. The germline V gene encodes CDR1 LNHDA and CDR2 SQIVND (reference sequence). The CDR3 DNA follows: TGTGCCAGTAGTACGACAGGGGGGGAGACTGAAGCTTTCTTT. It is translated as CASSTTGGETEAFF.

V and J are TRBV24-1 and TRBJ2-7; TRBD1 matches 8 bases. The CDR3 is 16 residues long. CDR1 and CDR2 (germline): KGHDR, SFDVKD. The trim removed 0 bases at V and 1 base at J, leaving 4 bases unmatched. The CDR3, as DNA: TGTGCCACCAGTGATTTGCGACAGGGGATATCCTACGAGCAGTACTTC. This codes for CATSDLRQGISYEQYF.

The table lists this clone with a count of one. The V call is TRBV11-2, the J call TRBJ2-1, with no clear D. The CDR3 length is 15 residues. V was pared by 5 bases and J by 0 bases, with 11 bases between. Germline V gene data show CDR1 as SGHAT and CDR2 as FQNNGV. The DNA for the CDR3 is TGTGCCAGCAGCCCAGCGCGCCGCTCCTACAATGAGCAGTTCTTC. Its protein product is CASSPARRSYNEQFF.

J is TRBJ2-3 and V is TRBV18; TRBD2 aligns across 9 bases. V gave up 2 bases and J gave up 2 bases; unmatched junction bases: 8. The CDR3 has 17 amino acids. CDR1 and CDR2 (germline): KGHSH, LQKENI. The CDR3: CASSPRYLAGHTDTQYF. In DNA, the CDR3 is TGTGCCAGCTCACCAAGGTATCTAGCGGGACACACAGATACGCAGTATTTT.

The rearrangement links TRBV19 to TRBJ2-5; a possible D gene is TRBD2 (7 bases). Trimming took off 9 bases at V and 5 bases at J, with 16 bases between the two ends. Germline-derived CDR1 and CDR2 are LNHDA and SQIVND (reference sequence). The CDR3 is 13 residues long. CDR3 amino acids: CASSRGGRETQYF. The CDR3, as DNA: TGTGCCAGCTCAAGGGGGGGGCGTGAGACCCAGTACTTC. Combining the CDR3 with reference TRBV19 and TRBJ2-5 gives the whole variable domain DGGITQSPKYLFRKEGQNVTLSCEQNLNHDAMYWYRQDPGQGLRLIYYSQIVNDFQKGDIAEGYSVSREKKESFPLTVTSAQKNPTAFYLCASSRGGRETQYFGPGTRLLVL.

The chain uses TRBV9 and TRBJ1-4; 9 nucleotides line up with TRBD1. The germline CDR1 and CDR2 sequences are SGDLS and YYNGEE. The CDR3 consists of 15 residues. The ends lost 3 bases at V and 8 bases at J; junction bases unmatched: 8. The CDR3 region has the DNA TGTGCCAGCAGCGGGAACAGGGGGCGCAACGAAAAACTGTTTTTT. Translated: CASSGNRGRNEKLFF.

The CDR3 coding sequence is TGCAGCGTTGGGGGTGAAGGGGCAGGCTACAATGAGCAGTTCTTC. Amino acid sequence: CSVGGEGAGYNEQFF. The chain carries TRBV29-1 and TRBJ2-1, with D perhaps TRBD1 (5 bases). The V and J ends lost 4 bases and 3 bases respectively, with 16 bases between them. CDR1 is SQVTM, CDR2 ANQGSEA, per germline. The CDR3 has 15 amino acids.

The chain is built from TRBV7-2 and TRBJ1-2; unclear D gene. Germline loops: CDR1 SGHTA, CDR2 FQGNSA. This CDR3 has 13 amino acids. The V end lost 5 bases, the J end lost 4 bases, and 11 bases lay between the germline ends. CDR3 loop: CASSDGSSYGYTF. The CDR3 coding sequence is TGTGCCAGCAGCGACGGGTCCAGCTATGGCTACACCTTC.

The chain's CDR3 is CASSGLLEGHEQFF. CDR3 DNA sequence: TGTGCCAGCAGCGGGCTGTTGGAGGGCCATGAGCAGTTCTTC. V is TRBV7-6 and J is TRBJ2-1; D might be TRBD2 (6 bases). The germline V gene has CDR1 SGHVS and CDR2 FNYEAQ. V dropped 5 bases and J dropped 8 bases, with 16 bases sitting between them. The CDR3 spans 14 residues.

The V gene is TRBV5-8, the J gene TRBJ2-1, with D uncertain. Germline-derived CDR1 and CDR2 are SGHTS and YDEGEE. V lost 0 bases and J lost 8, with 6 bases in between. The CDR3 consists of 12 residues. This CDR3 reads CASSLVEDEQFF. The CDR3, as DNA: TGTGCCAGCAGCTTGGTAGAGGATGAGCAGTTCTTC.

V usage is TRBV5-6 and J usage is TRBJ2-3; 9 nucleotides line up with TRBD2. The CDR3 loop spans 16 amino acids. V lost 2 bases, J lost 1 base, and 5 bases stayed unmatched. Germline CDR1 and CDR2: SGHDT and YYEEEE. The CDR3 coding sequence is TGTGCCAGCAGCTTACGACTAGCGGTCCGCACAGATACGCAGTATTTT. Its translation is CASSLRLAVRTDTQYF.

V usage is TRBV7-8 and J usage is TRBJ2-7, with a possible D match to TRBD2 (5 bases). Germline V gene lookup returns CDR1 SGHVS and CDR2 FQNEAQ. CDR3 size: 16 residues. Between the trimmed V and J ends, which lost 4 bases and 1 base, there was a span of 17 bases. The DNA for the CDR3 is TGTGCCAGCAGCTCCCCTCGGGGTAGACCGTCCTACGAGCAGTACTTC. Its protein product is CASSSPRGRPSYEQYF. The entire variable domain, with the rest obtained from reference TRBV7-8 and TRBJ2-7, is as follows: GAGVSQSPRYKVAKRGQDVALRCDPISGHVSLFWYQQALGQGPEFLTYFQNEAQLDKSGLPSDRFFAERPEGSVSTLKIQRTQQEDSAVYLCASSSPRGRPSYEQYFGPGTRLTVT.